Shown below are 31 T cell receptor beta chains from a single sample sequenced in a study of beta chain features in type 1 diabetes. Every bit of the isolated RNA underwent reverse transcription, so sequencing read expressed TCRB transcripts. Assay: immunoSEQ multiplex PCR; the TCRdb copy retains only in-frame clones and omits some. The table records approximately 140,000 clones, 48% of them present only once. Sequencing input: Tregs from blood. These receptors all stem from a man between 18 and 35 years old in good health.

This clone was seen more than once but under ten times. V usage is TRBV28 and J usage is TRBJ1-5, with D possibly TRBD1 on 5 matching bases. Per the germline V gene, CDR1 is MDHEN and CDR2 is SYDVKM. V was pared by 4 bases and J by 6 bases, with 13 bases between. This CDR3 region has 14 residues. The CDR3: CASSSQGSGQPQHF. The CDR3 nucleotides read TGTGCCAGCAGTTCTCAGGGATCCGGTCAGCCCCAGCATTTT.

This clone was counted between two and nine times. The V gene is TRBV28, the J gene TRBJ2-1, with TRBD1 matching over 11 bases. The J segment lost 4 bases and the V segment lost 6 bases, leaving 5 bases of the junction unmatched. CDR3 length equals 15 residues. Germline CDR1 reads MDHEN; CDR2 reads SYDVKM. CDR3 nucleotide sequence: TGTGCCAGCAGAGCCGGGACAGGGGGTTACAATGAGCAGTTCTTC. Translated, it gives CASRAGTGGYNEQFF.

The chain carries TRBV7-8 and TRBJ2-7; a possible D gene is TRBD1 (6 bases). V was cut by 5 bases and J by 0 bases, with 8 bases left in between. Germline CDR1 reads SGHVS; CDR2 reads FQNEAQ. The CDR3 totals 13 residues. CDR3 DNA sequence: TGTGCCAGCAGCCAGGACAGCTCCTACGAGCAGTACTTC. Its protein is CASSQDSSYEQYF.

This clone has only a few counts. The CDR3 sequence is CASRTGVSGANVLTF. The CDR3 bases are TGTGCCAGCAGGACAGGAGTCTCTGGGGCCAACGTCCTGACTTTC. J is TRBJ2-6 and V is TRBV6-1; a weak D match, TRBD1 (6 bases). The V end was cut by 6 bases, the J end by 0 bases, with 9 bases between. This CDR3 is built from 15 residues. Germline CDR1 reads MNHNS; CDR2 reads SASEGT.

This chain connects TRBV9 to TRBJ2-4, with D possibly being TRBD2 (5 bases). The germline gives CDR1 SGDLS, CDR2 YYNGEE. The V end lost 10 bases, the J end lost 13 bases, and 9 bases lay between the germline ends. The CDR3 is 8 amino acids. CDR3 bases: TGTGCCGTACCGGGACAGTACTTC. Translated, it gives CAVPGQYF. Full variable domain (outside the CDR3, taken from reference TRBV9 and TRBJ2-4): DSGVTQTPKHLITATGQRVTLRCSPRSGDLSVYWYQQSLDQGLQFLIQYYNGEERAKGNILERFSAQQFPDLHSELNLSSLELGDSALYFCAVPGQYFGAGTRLSVL.

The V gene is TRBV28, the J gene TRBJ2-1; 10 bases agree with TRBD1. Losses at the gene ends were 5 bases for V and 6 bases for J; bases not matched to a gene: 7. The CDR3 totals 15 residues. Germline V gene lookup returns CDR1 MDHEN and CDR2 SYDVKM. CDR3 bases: TGTGCCAGCAGTCCCCCGGACAGGGGGGGCAATGAGCAGTTCTTC. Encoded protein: CASSPPDRGGNEQFF.

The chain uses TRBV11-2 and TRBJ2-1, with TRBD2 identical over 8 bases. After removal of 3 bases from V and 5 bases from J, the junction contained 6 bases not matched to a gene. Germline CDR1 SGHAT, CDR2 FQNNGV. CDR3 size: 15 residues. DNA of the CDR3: TGTGCCAGCAGCTTTACAGGACTAGCCAACAATGAGCAGTTCTTC. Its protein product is CASSFTGLANNEQFF.

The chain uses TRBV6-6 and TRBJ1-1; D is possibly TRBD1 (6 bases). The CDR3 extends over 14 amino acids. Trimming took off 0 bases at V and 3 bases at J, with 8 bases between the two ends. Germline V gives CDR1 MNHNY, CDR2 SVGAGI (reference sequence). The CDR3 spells CASSYSAGDTEAFF. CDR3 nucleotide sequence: TGTGCCAGCAGTTACTCTGCAGGGGACACTGAAGCTTTCTTT.

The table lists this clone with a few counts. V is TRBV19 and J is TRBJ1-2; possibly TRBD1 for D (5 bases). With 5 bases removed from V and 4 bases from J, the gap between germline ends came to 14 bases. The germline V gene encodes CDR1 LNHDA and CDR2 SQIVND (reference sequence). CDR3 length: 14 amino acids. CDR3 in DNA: TGTGCCAGTAGTCCCACCAGGGAGGGCTATGGCTACACCTTC. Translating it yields CASSPTREGYGYTF.

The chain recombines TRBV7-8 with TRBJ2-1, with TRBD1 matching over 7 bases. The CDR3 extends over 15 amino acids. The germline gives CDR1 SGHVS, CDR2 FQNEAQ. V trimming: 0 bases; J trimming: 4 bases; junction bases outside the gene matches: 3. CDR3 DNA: TGTGCCAGCAGCTTAGCGCCGGGACAGTACAATGAGCAGTTCTTC. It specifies CASSLAPGQYNEQFF.

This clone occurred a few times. CDR3 sequence (DNA): TGTGCCAGCAGCTTCGGTTTCCTCAACGAGCAGTACTTC. Its protein product is CASSFGFLNEQYF. The chain joins TRBV7-9 to TRBJ2-5; no clear D gene. Judging by the DNA end, TRBJ2-7 fits better; the J call may be wrong. CDR3 length: 13 residues. From germline, CDR1 is SEHNR and CDR2 FQNEAQ (reference sequence).

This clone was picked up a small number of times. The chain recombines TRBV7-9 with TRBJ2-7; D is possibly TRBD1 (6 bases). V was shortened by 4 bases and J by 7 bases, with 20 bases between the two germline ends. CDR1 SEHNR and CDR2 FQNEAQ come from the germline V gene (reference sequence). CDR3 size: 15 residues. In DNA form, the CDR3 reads TGTGCCAGCAGCTCCCTGGGGGCCCCCATCAAGGAGCAGTACTTC. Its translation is CASSSLGAPIKEQYF.

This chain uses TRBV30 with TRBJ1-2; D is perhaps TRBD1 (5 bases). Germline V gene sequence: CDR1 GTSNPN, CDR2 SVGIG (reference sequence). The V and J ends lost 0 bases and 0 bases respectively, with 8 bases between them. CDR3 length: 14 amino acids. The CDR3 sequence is CAWSVRGANYGYTF. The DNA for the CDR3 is TGTGCCTGGAGTGTACGGGGGGCTAACTATGGCTACACCTTC.

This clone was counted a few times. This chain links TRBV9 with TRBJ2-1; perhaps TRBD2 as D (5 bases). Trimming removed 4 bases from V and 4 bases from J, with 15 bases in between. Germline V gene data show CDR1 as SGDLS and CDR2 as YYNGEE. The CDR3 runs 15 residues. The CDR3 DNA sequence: TGTGCCAGCAGCCCCCGGGGAGCGGCTTACAATGAGCAGTTCTTC. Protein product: CASSPRGAAYNEQFF.

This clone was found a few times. CDR3 nucleotides: TGTGCCAGCCGGGACAAGGCTCTCGTAGCCAACGTCCTGACTTTC. This gives the protein CASRDKALVANVLTF. The genes are TRBV7-2 and TRBJ2-6; maybe TRBD1 (6 bases). This CDR3 comprises 15 residues. With 8 bases removed from V and 7 bases from J, the gap between germline ends came to 18 bases. Germline V gene data show CDR1 as SGHTA and CDR2 as FQGNSA.

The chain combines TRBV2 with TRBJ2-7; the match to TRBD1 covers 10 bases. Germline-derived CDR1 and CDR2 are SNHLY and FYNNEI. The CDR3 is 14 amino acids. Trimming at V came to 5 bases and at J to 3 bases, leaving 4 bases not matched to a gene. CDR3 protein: CASSRQGAYYEQYF. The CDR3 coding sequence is TGTGCCAGCAGTCGACAGGGGGCTTACTACGAGCAGTACTTC.

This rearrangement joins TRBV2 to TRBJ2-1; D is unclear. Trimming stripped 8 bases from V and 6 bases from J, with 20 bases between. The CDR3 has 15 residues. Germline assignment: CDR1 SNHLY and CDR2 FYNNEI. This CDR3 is CASVPPTLRSNEQFF. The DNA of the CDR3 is TGTGCCAGCGTTCCCCCGACGTTAAGGAGCAATGAGCAGTTCTTC.

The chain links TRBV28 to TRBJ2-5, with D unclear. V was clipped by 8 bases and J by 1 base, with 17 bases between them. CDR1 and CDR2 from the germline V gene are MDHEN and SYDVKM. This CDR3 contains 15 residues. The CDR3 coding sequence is TGTGCCAGCGTCCCTTCCATCGGGTTCCAAGAGACCCAGTACTTC. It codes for CASVPSIGFQETQYF.

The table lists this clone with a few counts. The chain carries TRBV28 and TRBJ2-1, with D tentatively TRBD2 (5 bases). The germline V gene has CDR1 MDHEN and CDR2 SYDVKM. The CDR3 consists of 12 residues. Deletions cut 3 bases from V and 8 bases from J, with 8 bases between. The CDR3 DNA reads TGTGCCAGCAGTTTTCGAGGGTATGAGCAGTTCTTC. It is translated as CASSFRGYEQFF.

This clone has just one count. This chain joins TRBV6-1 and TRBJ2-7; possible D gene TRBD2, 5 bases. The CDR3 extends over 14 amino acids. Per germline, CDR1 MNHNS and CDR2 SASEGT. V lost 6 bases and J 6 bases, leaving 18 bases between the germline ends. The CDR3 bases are TGTGCCAGCAGGAGGGCCCTTTTTGGGAGCGAGCAGTACTTC. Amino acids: CASRRALFGSEQYF.

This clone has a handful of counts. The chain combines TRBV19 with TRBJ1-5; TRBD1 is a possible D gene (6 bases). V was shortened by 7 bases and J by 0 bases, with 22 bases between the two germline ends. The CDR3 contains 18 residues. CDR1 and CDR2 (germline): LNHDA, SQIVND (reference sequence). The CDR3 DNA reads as TGTGCCAGTACGGGCCCACACGTCAGGGGCATTAGCAATCAGCCCCAGCATTTT. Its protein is CASTGPHVRGISNQPQHF. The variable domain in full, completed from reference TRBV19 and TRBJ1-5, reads DGGITQSPKYLFRKEGQNVTLSCEQNLNHDAMYWYRQDPGQGLRLIYYSQIVNDFQKGDIAEGYSVSREKKESFPLTVTSAQKNPTAFYLCASTGPHVRGISNQPQHFGDGTRLSIL.

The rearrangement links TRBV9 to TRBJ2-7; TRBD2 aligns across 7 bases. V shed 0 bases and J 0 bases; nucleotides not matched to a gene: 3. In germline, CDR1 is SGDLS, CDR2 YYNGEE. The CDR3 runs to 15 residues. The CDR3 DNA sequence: TGTGCCAGCAGCGTAGGGGAGGGGAGCTCCTACGAGCAGTACTTC. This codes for CASSVGEGSSYEQYF.

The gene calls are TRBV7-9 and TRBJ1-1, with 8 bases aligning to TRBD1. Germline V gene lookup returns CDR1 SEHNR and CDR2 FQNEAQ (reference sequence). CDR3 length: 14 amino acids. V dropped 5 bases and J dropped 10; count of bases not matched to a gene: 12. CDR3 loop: CASSPGQGASLAFF. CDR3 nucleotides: TGTGCCAGCAGCCCAGGACAGGGTGCGTCATTAGCTTTCTTT.

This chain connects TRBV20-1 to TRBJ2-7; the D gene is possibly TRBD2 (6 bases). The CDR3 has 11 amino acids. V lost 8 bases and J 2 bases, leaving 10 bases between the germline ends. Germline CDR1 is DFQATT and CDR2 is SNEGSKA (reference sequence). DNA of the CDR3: TGCAGTTGGCGGGGTCCCTACGAGCAGTACTTC. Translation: CSWRGPYEQYF.

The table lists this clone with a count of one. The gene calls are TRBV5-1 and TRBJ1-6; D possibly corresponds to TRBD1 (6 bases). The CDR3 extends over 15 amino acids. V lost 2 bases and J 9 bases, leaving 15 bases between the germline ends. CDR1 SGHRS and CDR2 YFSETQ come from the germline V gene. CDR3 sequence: CASSLSQGSTSPLHF. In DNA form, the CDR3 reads TGCGCCAGCAGCTTATCTCAGGGGTCTACTTCACCCCTCCACTTT.

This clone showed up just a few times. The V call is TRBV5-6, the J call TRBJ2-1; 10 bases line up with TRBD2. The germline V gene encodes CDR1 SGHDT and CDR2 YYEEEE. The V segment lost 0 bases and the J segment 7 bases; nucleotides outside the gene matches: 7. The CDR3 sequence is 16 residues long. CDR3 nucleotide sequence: TGTGCCAGCAGCTTGGTTGTAGCGGGGGGTAAGAATGAGCAGTTCTTC. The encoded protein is CASSLVVAGGKNEQFF.

The CDR3 coding sequence is TGTGCCAGCAGCCACGGACAGGGGCTACAAGAGACCCAGTACTTC. Residues: CASSHGQGLQETQYF. The rearrangement uses TRBV5-8 and TRBJ2-5; 9 nucleotides line up with TRBD1. In germline, CDR1 is SGHTS, CDR2 YDEGEE. Trimming at V came to 4 bases and at J to 2 bases, leaving 6 bases not matched to a gene. The CDR3 totals 15 residues.

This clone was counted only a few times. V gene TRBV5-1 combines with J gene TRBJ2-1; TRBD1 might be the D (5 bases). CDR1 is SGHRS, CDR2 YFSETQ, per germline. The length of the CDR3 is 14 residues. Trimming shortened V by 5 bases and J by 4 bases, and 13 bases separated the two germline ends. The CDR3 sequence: CASSHQGVYNEQFF. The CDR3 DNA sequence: TGCGCCAGCAGTCACCAAGGGGTATACAATGAGCAGTTCTTC.

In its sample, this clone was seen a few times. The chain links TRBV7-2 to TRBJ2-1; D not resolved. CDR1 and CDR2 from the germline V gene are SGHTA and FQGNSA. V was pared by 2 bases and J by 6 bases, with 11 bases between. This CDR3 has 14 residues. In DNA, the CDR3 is TGTGCCAGCAGCTTATTGGCGAGGCCCAATGAGCAGTTCTTC. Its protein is CASSLLARPNEQFF. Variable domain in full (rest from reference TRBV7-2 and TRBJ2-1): GAGVSQSPSNKVTEKGKDVELRCDPISGHTALYWYRQSLGQGLEFLIYFQGNSAPDKSGLPSDRFSAERTGGSVSTLTIQRTQQEDSAVYLCASSLLARPNEQFFGPGTRLTVL.

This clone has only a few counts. CDR3 protein: CASEDLRRYYGYTF. DNA for the CDR3: TGTGCCAGCGAAGACTTGCGGCGTTACTATGGCTACACCTTC. The chain combines TRBV28 with TRBJ1-2; D unresolved. Germline lookup yields CDR1 MDHEN and CDR2 SYDVKM. The V and J ends lost 8 bases and 3 bases respectively, with 16 bases between them. CDR3 size: 14 residues.

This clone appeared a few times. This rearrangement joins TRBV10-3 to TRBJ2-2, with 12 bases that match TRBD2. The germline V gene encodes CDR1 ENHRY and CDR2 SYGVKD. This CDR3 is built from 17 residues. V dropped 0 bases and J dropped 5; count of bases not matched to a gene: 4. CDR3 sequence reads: CAISESAGLAGTGELFF. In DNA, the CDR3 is TGTGCCATCAGTGAGTCAGCAGGACTAGCGGGAACCGGGGAGCTGTTTTTT.